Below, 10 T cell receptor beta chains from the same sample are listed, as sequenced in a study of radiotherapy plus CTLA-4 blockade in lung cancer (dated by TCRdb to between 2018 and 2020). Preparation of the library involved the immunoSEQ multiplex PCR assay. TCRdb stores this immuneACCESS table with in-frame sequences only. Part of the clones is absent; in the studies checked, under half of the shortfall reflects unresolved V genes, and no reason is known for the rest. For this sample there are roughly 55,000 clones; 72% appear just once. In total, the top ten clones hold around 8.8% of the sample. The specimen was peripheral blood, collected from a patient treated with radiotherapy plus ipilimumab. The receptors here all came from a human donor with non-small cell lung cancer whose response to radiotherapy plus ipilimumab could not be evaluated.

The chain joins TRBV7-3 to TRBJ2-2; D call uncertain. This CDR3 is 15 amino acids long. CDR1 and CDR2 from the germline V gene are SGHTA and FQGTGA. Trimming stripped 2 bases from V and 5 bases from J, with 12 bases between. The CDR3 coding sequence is TGTGCCAGCAGCTTATCCCCCTACTCTACCGGGGAGCTGTTTTTT. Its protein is CASSLSPYSTGELFF.

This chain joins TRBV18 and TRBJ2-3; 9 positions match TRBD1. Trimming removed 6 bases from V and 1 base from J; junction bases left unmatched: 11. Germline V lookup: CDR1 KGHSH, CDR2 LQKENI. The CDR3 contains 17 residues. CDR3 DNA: TGTGCCAGCTCGCCGGGACAGGGTGGTCTTGGCACAGATACGCAGTATTTT. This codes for CASSPGQGGLGTDTQYF.

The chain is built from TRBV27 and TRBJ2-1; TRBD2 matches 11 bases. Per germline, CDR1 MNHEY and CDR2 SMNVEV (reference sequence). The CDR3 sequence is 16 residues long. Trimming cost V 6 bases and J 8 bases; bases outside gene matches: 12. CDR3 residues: CASSLLTSGMGYEQFF. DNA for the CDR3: TGTGCCAGCAGCCTTCTGACTAGCGGGATGGGATATGAGCAGTTCTTC.

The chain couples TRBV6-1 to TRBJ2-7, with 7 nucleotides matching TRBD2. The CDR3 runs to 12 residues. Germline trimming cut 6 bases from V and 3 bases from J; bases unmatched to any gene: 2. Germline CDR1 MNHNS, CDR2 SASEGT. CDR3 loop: CASRGEGYEQYF. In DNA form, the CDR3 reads TGTGCCAGCAGGGGGGAGGGCTACGAGCAGTACTTC.

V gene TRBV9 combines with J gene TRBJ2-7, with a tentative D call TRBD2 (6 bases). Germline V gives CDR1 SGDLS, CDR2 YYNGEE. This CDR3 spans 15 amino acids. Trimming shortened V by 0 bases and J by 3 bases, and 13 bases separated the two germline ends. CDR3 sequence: CASSVAPGDVYEQYF. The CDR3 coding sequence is TGTGCCAGCAGCGTAGCTCCGGGAGACGTCTACGAGCAGTACTTC.

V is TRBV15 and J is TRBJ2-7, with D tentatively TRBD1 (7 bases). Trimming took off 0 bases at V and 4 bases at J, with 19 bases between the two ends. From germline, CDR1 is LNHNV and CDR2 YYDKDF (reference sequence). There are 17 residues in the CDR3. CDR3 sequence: CATSRDLVQGGKYEQYF. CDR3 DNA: TGTGCCACCAGCAGAGATTTGGTCCAGGGGGGAAAATACGAGCAGTACTTC. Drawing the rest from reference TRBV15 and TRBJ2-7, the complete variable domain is DAMVIQNPRYQVTQFGKPVTLSCSQTLNHNVMYWYQQKSSQAPKLLFHYYDKDFNNEADTPDNFQSRRPNTSFCFLDIRSPGLGDTAMYLCATSRDLVQGGKYEQYFGPGTRLTVT.

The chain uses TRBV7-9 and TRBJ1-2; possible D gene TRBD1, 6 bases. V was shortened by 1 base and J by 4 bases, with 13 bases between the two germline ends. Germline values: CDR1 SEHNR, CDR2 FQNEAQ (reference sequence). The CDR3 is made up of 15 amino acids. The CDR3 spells CASSLGSTGFYGYTF. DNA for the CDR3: TGTGCCAGCAGCTTAGGGTCTACAGGGTTCTATGGCTACACCTTC.

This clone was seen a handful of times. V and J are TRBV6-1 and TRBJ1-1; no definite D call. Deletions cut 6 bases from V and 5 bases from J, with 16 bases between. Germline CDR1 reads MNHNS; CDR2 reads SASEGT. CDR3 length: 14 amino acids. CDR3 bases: TGTGCCAGCAGCCTTCACTTATTAGCGACTGAAGCTTTCTTT. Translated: CASSLHLLATEAFF.

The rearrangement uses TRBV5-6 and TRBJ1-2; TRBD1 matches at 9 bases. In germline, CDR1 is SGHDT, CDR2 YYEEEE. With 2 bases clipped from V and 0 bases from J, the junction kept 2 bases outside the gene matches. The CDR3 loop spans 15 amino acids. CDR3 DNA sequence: TGTGCCAGCAGCTTAGGGACAGGGTCTAACTATGGCTACACCTTC. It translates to CASSLGTGSNYGYTF.

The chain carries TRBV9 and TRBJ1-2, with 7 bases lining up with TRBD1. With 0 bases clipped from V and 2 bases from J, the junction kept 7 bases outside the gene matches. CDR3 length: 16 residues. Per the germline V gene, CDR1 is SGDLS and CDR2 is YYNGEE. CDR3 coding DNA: TGTGCCAGCAGCGTAGGAGGGCAGGGGGAAAACTATGGCTACACCTTC. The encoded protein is CASSVGGQGENYGYTF.